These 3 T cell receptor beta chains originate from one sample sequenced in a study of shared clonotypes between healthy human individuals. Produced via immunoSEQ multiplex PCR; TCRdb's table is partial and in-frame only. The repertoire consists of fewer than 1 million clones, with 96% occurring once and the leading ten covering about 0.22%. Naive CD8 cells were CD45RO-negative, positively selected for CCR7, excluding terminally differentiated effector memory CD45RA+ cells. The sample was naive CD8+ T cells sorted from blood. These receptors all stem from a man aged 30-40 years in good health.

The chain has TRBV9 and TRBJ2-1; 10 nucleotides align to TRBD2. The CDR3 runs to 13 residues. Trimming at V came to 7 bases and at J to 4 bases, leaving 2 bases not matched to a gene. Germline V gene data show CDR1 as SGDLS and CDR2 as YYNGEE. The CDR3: CASGLAAYNEQFF. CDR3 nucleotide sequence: TGTGCCAGCGGACTAGCGGCTTACAATGAGCAGTTCTTC. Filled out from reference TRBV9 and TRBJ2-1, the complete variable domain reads DSGVTQTPKHLITATGQRVTLRCSPRSGDLSVYWYQQSLDQGLQFLIQYYNGEERAKGNILERFSAQQFPDLHSELNLSSLELGDSALYFCASGLAAYNEQFFGPGTRLTVL.

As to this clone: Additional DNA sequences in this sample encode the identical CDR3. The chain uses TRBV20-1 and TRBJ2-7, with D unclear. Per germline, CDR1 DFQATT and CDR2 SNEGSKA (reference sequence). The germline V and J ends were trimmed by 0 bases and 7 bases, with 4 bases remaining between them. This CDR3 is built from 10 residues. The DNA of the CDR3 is TGCAGTGCTAGAGATCTTGAGCAGTACTTC. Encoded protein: CSARDLEQYF.

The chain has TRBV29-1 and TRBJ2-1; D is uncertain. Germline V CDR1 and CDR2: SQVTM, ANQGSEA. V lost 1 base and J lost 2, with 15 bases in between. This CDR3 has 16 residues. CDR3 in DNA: TGCAGCGTTGAAGGGGCGACATTAGTCACCTACAATGAGCAGTTCTTC. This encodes CSVEGATLVTYNEQFF.